Each of the 23 T cell receptor beta chains below was sequenced from the same sample in a study of blood T cell repertoires in COVID-19. The data were produced by immunoSEQ multiplex PCR, yet TCRdb's version contains in-frame clones alone and is incomplete. This sample has some 330,000 clones, with over 75% found just once. The material sequenced was PBMCs or T cells enriched from blood (not recorded which). The receptor set was obtained from a man aged 35 to 55 in a cohort exposed to, infected with or recovered from COVID-19 (not recorded which).

The chain couples TRBV6-5 to TRBJ2-6; 8 bases fit TRBD1. From germline, CDR1 is MNHEY and CDR2 SVGAGI. The CDR3 contains 15 residues. V lost 4 bases and J lost 4; bases outside the gene matches: 3. In DNA form, the CDR3 reads TGTGCCAGCAGTTCCCAGGGGGCCGGGGCCAACGTCCTGACTTTC. This codes for CASSSQGAGANVLTF.

The chain carries TRBV7-9 and TRBJ2-3; no firm D call. The CDR3 has 18 residues. Trimming left V 0 bases short and J 0 bases short, with 16 bases between. Germline V gene sequence: CDR1 SEHNR, CDR2 FQNEAQ (reference sequence). DNA of the CDR3: TGTGCCAGCAGCTTAGCAGCTGAGGCTAGACCTAGCACAGATACGCAGTATTTT. Translated, it gives CASSLAAEARPSTDTQYF. The variable domain in full, with the rest retrieved from reference TRBV7-9 and TRBJ2-3, is DTGVSQNPRHKITKRGQNVTFRCDPISEHNRLYWYRQTLGQGPEFLTYFQNEAQLEKSRLLSDRFSAERPKGSFSTLEIQRTEQGDSAMYLCASSLAAEARPSTDTQYFGPGTRLTVL.

The chain carries TRBV7-3 and TRBJ2-1, with 7 bases aligning to TRBD2. Germline loops: CDR1 SGHTA, CDR2 FQGTGA. The CDR3 runs to 14 residues. J lost 5 bases, V lost 1 base, and 2 bases had no gene match. Here the CDR3 reads CASSLMAGDNEQFF. Here the CDR3 DNA reads TGTGCCAGCAGCTTAATGGCGGGAGACAATGAGCAGTTCTTC.

The chain links TRBV15 to TRBJ2-1; D possibly corresponds to TRBD2 (6 bases). The CDR3 sequence is 17 residues long. The germline V and J ends were trimmed by 0 bases and 0 bases, with 12 bases remaining between them. Germline V gene data show CDR1 as LNHNV and CDR2 as YYDKDF (reference sequence). As DNA, the CDR3 is TGTGCCACCAGCAGAGATCTCGGGGGAATCTCCTACAATGAGCAGTTCTTC. The encoded protein is CATSRDLGGISYNEQFF.

The rearrangement joins TRBV14 to TRBJ2-1, with 12 positions matching TRBD2. CDR3 size: 15 residues. V was clipped by 4 bases and J by 10 bases; unmatched bases: 8. The germline CDR1 and CDR2 sequences are SGHDN and FVKESK. DNA of the CDR3: TGTGCCAGCAGCCCCGGGACTAGCGGGCGGAGGGAGCAGTTCTTC. Amino acids: CASSPGTSGRREQFF.

This clone was observed a handful of times. The rearrangement joins TRBV27 to TRBJ1-4; D unclear. Trimming removed 6 bases at V and 3 bases at J, with 8 bases between. Germline-derived CDR1 and CDR2 are MNHEY and SMNVEV (reference sequence). The CDR3 totals 13 residues. This CDR3 is CASRGRPNEKLFF. The CDR3 bases are TGTGCCAGCAGAGGGAGGCCTAATGAAAAACTGTTTTTT.

The rearrangement links TRBV5-4 to TRBJ2-3, with D perhaps TRBD2 (6 bases). CDR3 size: 13 residues. V lost 5 bases and J 4 bases, leaving 11 bases between the germline ends. The V gene's germline CDR1 is SGHNT and CDR2 YYREEE (reference sequence). CDR3 protein: CASSRDLADTQYF. CDR3 nucleotides: TGTGCCAGCAGTCGGGACTTGGCAGATACGCAGTATTTT.

The V gene is TRBV5-1, the J gene TRBJ2-7, with TRBD2 identical over 7 bases. CDR3 length: 18 residues. Germline CDR1 reads SGHRS; CDR2 reads YFSETQ. Unmatched junction bases numbered 21, after V lost 5 bases and J lost 4 bases. The CDR3, as DNA: TGCGCCAGCAGAGATATAATTCGGAGGGAGGGCCCTACTTACGAGCAGTACTTC. The encoded protein is CASRDIIRREGPTYEQYF.

With regard to this clone: Other DNA sequences from this sample encode an identical CDR3 as well. The V call is TRBV5-1, the J call TRBJ1-1, with 9 nucleotides matching TRBD1. Per the germline V gene, CDR1 is SGHRS and CDR2 is YFSETQ. The ends lost 3 bases at V and 1 base at J; junction bases unmatched: 1. The CDR3 is 14 residues long. CDR3 DNA: TGCGCCAGCAGCTCGACAGGGGGGAACACTGAAGCTTTCTTT. Translating gives CASSSTGGNTEAFF.

This sequence joins TRBV5-1 and TRBJ2-1, with 7 bases lining up with TRBD1. The CDR3 length is 16 residues. CDR1 and CDR2 from the germline V gene are SGHRS and YFSETQ. Losses at the gene ends were 1 base for V and 7 bases for J; bases not matched to a gene: 11. DNA for the CDR3: TGCGCCAGCAGCTTGTTAGTGGGACAGTCGACAAATGAGCAGTTCTTC. Protein product: CASSLLVGQSTNEQFF.

The genes are TRBV11-1 and TRBJ2-4; D might be TRBD1 (6 bases). CDR1 is SGHAT, CDR2 FQDESV, per germline (reference sequence). The ends were cut back, 4 bases at V and 9 bases at J, with 13 bases in the middle. The CDR3 sequence is 13 residues long. CDR3 sequence reads: CASSSDRRGIQYF. CDR3 bases: TGTGCCAGCAGCTCCGACAGGAGAGGCATTCAGTACTTC.

The V gene is TRBV28, the J gene TRBJ2-4; 7 nucleotides agree with TRBD1. The junction had 5 bases not matched to a gene; V was cut back by 7 bases and J by 2 bases. The germline gives CDR1 MDHEN, CDR2 SYDVKM. CDR3 length equals 14 residues. The CDR3 protein is CASTEGQSKNIQYF. CDR3 nucleotides: TGTGCCAGCACTGAGGGACAGTCCAAAAACATTCAGTACTTC.

This clone appeared once. The chain employs TRBV2 and TRBJ1-2; tentative D call: TRBD1 (5 bases). This CDR3 has 14 residues. Between the trimmed V and J ends, which lost 6 bases and 2 bases, there was a span of 13 bases. Germline-derived CDR1 and CDR2 are SNHLY and FYNNEI. The DNA of the CDR3 is TGTGCCAGCAGCCGGACGGACAAAAACTATGGCTACACCTTC. Translation: CASSRTDKNYGYTF.

The chain is built from TRBV19 and TRBJ1-5; D remains ambiguous. The germline V and J ends were trimmed by 5 bases and 9 bases, with 14 bases remaining between them. This CDR3 region has 13 residues. Germline CDR1 is LNHDA and CDR2 is SQIVND (reference sequence). The CDR3 spells CASSPQTSLPQHF. CDR3 DNA sequence: TGTGCCAGTAGTCCGCAGACATCTCTGCCCCAGCATTTT.

This chain connects TRBV28 to TRBJ2-5; 8 positions agree with TRBD2. Germline V CDR1 and CDR2: MDHEN, SYDVKM. The CDR3 has 16 residues. V shed 6 bases and J 5 bases; nucleotides not matched to a gene: 14. CDR3 in amino acids: CASRASGRSSDETQYF. For the CDR3, the DNA is TGTGCCAGCAGAGCTAGCGGGCGGTCGTCGGATGAGACCCAGTACTTC. Combining the CDR3 with reference TRBV28 and TRBJ2-5 gives the whole variable domain DVKVTQSSRYLVKRTGEKVFLECVQDMDHENMFWYRQDPGLGLRLIYFSYDVKMKEKGDIPEGYSVSREKKERFSLILESASTNQTSMYLCASRASGRSSDETQYFGPGTRLLVL.

The J gene is TRBJ2-7, the V gene TRBV4-1; TRBD2 is a possible D gene (5 bases). The ends were cut back, 4 bases at V and 4 bases at J, with 17 bases in the middle. The length of the CDR3 is 15 residues. CDR1 and CDR2 from the germline V gene are MGHRA and YSYEKL. In nucleotides, the CDR3 is TGCGCCAGCAGCCCCGCCTCACGGTCGGGATACGAGCAGTACTTC. Translated: CASSPASRSGYEQYF.

The rearrangement uses TRBV7-8 and TRBJ2-1, with 8 bases identical to TRBD2. The CDR3 extends over 14 amino acids. In germline, CDR1 is SGHVS, CDR2 FQNEAQ. V dropped 4 bases and J dropped 10; count of bases not matched to a gene: 9. CDR3 sequence: CASSSGGIREEQFF. CDR3 nucleotides: TGTGCCAGCAGCTCGGGGGGGATTCGGGAGGAGCAGTTCTTC.

This clone was observed a single time. The genes are TRBV10-3 and TRBJ2-2; 10 bases line up with TRBD2. The CDR3 runs 17 residues. The ends lost 4 bases at V and 6 bases at J; junction bases unmatched: 11. Germline V gives CDR1 ENHRY, CDR2 SYGVKD. The CDR3 DNA is TGTGCCATCAGTGGCCTCCTCCTAGCGGGAGAGCCCGGGGAGCTGTTTTTT. Encoded protein: CAISGLLLAGEPGELFF.

The chain combines TRBV5-5 with TRBJ2-7; tentative D call: TRBD1 (5 bases). Trimming stripped 4 bases from V and 3 bases from J, with 14 bases between. The CDR3 contains 14 residues. Germline CDR1 SGHKS, CDR2 YYEKEE (reference sequence). The DNA for the CDR3 is TGTGCCAGCAGCCCGCAGGGTGCCTTCTACGAGCAGTACTTC. Amino acid sequence: CASSPQGAFYEQYF.

The chain joins TRBV30 to TRBJ2-1, with 7 nucleotides matching TRBD1. Trimming at V came to 0 bases and at J to 15 bases, leaving 8 bases not matched to a gene. Germline lookup yields CDR1 GTSNPN and CDR2 SVGIG (reference sequence). The CDR3 length is 12 residues. This CDR3 is CAWSVSRDSRFF. The DNA for the CDR3 is TGTGCCTGGAGTGTATCCCGGGACAGTAGGTTCTTC.

This chain uses TRBV5-4 with TRBJ2-7, with a tentative D call TRBD2 (6 bases). CDR3 length equals 15 residues. V was clipped by 0 bases and J by 0 bases, with 10 bases between them. The germline V gene encodes CDR1 SGHNT and CDR2 YYREEE (reference sequence). The CDR3 DNA sequence: TGTGCCAGCAGCTTGGATCTAGCGAGCTCCTACGAGCAGTACTTC. Translated, it gives CASSLDLASSYEQYF.

J is TRBJ1-5 and V is TRBV20-1, with a possible D match to TRBD1 (5 bases). This CDR3 is built from 14 residues. The V end was cut by 3 bases, the J end by 3 bases, with 12 bases between. Per the germline V gene, CDR1 is DFQATT and CDR2 is SNEGSKA (reference sequence). CDR3 sequence reads: CSASGQGDNQPQHF. The CDR3 DNA sequence: TGCAGTGCTAGTGGGCAGGGCGACAATCAGCCCCAGCATTTT.

CDR3 region: CASSDTGGAFGYTF. Here the CDR3 DNA reads TGTGCCAGCAGCGACACAGGGGGCGCCTTTGGCTACACCTTC. V usage is TRBV7-9 and J usage is TRBJ1-2; TRBD1 matches 9 bases. Germline CDR1 and CDR2: SEHNR and FQNEAQ (reference sequence). The CDR3 has 14 residues. Trimming cost V 5 bases and J 7 bases; bases outside gene matches: 8.